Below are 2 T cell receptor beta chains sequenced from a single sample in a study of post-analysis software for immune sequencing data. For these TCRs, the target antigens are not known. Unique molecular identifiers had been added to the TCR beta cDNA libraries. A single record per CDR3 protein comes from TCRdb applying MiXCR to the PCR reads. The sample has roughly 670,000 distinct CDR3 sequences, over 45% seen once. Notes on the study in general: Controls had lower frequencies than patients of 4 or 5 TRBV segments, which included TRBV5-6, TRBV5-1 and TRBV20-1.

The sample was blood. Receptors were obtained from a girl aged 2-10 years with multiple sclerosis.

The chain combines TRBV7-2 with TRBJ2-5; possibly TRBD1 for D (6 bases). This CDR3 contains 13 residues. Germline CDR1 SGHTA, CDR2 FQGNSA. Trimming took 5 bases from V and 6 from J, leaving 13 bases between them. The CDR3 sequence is CASSPGTFQTQYF. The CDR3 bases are TGTGCCAGCAGCCCAGGGACATTTCAGACCCAGTACTTC.

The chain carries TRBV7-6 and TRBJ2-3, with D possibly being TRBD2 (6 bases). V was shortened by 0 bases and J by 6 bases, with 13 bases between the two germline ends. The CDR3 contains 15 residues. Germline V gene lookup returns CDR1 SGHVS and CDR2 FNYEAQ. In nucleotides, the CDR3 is TGTGCCAGCAGCTTAGCGCCCGGGGGTGGGGATACGCAGTATTTT. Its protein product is CASSLAPGGGDTQYF.